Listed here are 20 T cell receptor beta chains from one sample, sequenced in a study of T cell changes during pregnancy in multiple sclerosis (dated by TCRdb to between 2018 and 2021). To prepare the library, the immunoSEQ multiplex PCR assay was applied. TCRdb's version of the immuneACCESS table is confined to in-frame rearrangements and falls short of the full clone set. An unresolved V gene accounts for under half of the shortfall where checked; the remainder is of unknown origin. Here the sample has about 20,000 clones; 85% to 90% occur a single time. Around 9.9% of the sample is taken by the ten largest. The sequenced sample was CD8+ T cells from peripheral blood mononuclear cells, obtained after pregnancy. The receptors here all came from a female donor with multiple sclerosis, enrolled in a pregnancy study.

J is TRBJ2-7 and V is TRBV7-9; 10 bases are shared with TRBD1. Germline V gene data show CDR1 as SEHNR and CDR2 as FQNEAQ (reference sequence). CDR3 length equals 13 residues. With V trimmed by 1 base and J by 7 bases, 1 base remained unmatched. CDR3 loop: CASSLGTGGEQYF. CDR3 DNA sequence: TGTGCCAGCAGCTTAGGGACAGGGGGAGAGCAGTACTTC.

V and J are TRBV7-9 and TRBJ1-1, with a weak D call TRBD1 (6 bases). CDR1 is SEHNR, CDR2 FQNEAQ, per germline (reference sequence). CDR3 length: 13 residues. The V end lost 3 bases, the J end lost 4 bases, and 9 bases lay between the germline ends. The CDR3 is CASSFEGGTEAFF. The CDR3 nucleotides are TGTGCCAGCAGCTTTGAAGGGGGCACTGAAGCTTTCTTT.

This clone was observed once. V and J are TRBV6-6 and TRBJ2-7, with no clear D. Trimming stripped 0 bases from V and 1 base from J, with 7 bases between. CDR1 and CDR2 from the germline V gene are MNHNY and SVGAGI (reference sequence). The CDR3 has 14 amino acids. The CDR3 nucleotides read TGTGCCAGCAGTTACTCGGCGGAATCCTACGAGCAGTACTTC. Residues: CASSYSAESYEQYF.

The CDR3 DNA is TGTGCCACAGTCGCCGGGACAGGGGCCTACGAGCAGTACTTC. Amino acid sequence: CATVAGTGAYEQYF. This chain connects TRBV19 to TRBJ2-7; 10 positions match TRBD1. This CDR3 is built from 14 residues. Germline CDR1 is LNHDA and CDR2 is SQIVND (reference sequence). The trim removed 10 bases at V and 2 bases at J, leaving 8 bases unmatched. Combining the CDR3 with reference TRBV19 and TRBJ2-7 gives the whole variable domain DGGITQSPKYLFRKEGQNVTLSCEQNLNHDAMYWYRQDPGQGLRLIYYSQIVNDFQKGDIAEGYSVSREKKESFPLTVTSAQKNPTAFYLCATVAGTGAYEQYFGPGTRLTVT.

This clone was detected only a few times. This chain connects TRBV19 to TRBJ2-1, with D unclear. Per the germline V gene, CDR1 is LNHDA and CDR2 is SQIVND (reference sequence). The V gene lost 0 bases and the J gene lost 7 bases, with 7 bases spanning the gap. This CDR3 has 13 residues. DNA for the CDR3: TGTGCCAGTAGTATAGATCTAGTTAATGAGCAGTTCTTC. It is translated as CASSIDLVNEQFF.

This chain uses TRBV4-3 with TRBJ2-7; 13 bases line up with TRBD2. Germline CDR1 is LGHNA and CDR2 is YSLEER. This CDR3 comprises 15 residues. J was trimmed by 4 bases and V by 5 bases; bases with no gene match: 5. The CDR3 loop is CASSVGTSGDYEQYF. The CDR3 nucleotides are TGCGCCAGCAGCGTAGGGACTAGCGGGGATTACGAGCAGTACTTC.

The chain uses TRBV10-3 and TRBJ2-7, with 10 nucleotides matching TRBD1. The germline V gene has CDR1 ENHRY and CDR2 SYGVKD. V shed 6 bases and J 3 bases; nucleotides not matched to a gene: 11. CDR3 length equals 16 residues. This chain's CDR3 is CAIRDNRDRGIYEQYF. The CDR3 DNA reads TGTGCCATCAGGGACAACCGGGACAGGGGAATCTACGAGCAGTACTTC.

This chain's CDR3 is CASSVGTGAHYEQYF. CDR3 bases: TGTGCCAGCAGTGTTGGGACAGGGGCCCACTACGAGCAGTACTTC. J is TRBJ2-7 and V is TRBV6-5, with 10 bases that match TRBD1. The CDR3 loop spans 15 amino acids. V trimming: 5 bases; J trimming: 3 bases; junction bases outside the gene matches: 7. Germline lookup yields CDR1 MNHEY and CDR2 SVGAGI.

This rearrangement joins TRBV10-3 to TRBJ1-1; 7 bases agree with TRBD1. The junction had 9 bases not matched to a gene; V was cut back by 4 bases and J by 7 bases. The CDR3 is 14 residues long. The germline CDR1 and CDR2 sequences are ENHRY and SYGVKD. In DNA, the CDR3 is TGTGCCATCAGTGGGGACCTCCGACAGGGTGAAGCTTTCTTT. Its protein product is CAISGDLRQGEAFF.

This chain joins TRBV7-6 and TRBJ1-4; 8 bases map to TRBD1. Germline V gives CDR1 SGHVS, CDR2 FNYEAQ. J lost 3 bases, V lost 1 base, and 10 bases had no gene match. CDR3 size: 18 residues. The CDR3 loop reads CASSLGIPGQVPNEKLFF. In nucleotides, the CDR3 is TGTGCCAGCAGCTTAGGGATCCCGGGACAGGTACCTAATGAAAAACTGTTTTTT.

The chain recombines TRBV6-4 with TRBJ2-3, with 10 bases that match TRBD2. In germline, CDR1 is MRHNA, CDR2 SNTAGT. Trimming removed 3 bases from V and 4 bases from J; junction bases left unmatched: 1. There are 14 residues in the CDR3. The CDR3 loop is CASSEAGGADTQYF. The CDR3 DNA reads TGTGCCAGCAGTGAAGCGGGAGGGGCAGATACGCAGTATTTT.

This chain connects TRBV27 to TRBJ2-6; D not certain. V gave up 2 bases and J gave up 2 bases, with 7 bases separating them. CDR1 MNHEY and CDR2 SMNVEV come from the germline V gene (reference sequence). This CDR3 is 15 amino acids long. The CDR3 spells CASSLRGTGANVLTF. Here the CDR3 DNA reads TGTGCCAGCAGTTTACGAGGCACTGGGGCCAACGTCCTGACTTTC.

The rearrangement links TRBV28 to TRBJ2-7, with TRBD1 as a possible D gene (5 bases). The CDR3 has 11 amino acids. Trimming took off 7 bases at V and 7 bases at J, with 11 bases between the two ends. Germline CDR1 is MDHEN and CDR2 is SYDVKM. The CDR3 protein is CASTWGGEQYF. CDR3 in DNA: TGTGCCAGCACTTGGGGCGGAGAGCAGTACTTC.

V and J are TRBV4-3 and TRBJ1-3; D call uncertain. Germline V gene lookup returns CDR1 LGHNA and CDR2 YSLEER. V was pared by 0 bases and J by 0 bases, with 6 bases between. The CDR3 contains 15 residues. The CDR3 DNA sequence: TGCGCCAGCAGCCAAGATTTAGACTCTGGAAACACCATATATTTT. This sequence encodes CASSQDLDSGNTIYF.

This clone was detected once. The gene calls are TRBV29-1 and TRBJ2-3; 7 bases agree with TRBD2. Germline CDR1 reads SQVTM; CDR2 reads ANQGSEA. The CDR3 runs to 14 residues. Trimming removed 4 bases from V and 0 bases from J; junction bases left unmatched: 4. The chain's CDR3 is CSVVGLVSTDTQYF. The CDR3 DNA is TGCAGCGTTGTAGGACTAGTTAGCACAGATACGCAGTATTTT.

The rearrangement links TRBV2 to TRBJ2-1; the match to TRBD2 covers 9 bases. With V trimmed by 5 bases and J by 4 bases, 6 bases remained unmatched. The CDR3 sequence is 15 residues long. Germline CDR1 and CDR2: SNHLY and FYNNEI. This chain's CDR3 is CASSPAGGLYNEQFF. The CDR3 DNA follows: TGTGCCAGCAGTCCAGCGGGGGGTCTTTACAATGAGCAGTTCTTC.

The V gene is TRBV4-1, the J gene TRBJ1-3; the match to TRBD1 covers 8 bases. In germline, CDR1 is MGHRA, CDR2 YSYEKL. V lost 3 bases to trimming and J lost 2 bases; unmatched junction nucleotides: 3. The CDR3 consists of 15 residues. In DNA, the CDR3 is TGCGCCAGCAGCCAGCTACAGGGGGCTGGAAACACCATATATTTT. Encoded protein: CASSQLQGAGNTIYF.

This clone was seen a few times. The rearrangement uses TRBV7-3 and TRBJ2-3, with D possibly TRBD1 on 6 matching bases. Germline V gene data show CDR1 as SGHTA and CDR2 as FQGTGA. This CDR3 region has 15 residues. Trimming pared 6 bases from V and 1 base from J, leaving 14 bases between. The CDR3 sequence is CASSYRERGTDTQYF. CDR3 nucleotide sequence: TGTGCCAGCAGTTACAGGGAAAGAGGCACAGATACGCAGTATTTT.

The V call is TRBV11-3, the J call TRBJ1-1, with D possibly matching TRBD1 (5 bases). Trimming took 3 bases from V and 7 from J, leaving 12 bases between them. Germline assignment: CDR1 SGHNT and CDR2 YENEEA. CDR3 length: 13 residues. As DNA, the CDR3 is TGTGCCAGCAGCTTCAGGGTAACGGGTGAAGCTTTCTTT. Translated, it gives CASSFRVTGEAFF.

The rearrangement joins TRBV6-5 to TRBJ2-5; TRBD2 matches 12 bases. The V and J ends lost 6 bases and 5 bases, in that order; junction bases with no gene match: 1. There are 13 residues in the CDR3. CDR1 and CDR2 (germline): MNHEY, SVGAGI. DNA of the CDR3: TGTGCCAGCAGCGGGACTAGCGGGGAGACCCAGTACTTC. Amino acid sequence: CASSGTSGETQYF.